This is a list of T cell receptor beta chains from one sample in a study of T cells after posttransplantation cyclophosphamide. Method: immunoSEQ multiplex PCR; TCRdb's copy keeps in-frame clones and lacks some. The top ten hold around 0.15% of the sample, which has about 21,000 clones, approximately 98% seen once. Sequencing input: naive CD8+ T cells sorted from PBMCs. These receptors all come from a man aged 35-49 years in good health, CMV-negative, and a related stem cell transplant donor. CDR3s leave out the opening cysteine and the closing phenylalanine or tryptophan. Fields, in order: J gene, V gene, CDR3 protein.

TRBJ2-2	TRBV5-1	ASSVVRDRGAGELF
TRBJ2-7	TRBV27	ASTWTSGNEQY
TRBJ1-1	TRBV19	ASKPPGNTEAF
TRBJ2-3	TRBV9	ASSVVADTQY
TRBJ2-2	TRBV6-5	ASSYSIQGNTGELF
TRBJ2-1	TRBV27	ASSSSDFNNEQF
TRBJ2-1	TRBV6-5	ASSRDRDEQF
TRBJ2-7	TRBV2	ASSVQRDTLYEGQY
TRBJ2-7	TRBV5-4	ASSPGTTYEQY
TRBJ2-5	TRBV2	ASIRGQETQY
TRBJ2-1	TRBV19	ASSGPGRIDEQF
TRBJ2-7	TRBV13	ASSLFQSPYEQY
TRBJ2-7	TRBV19	ASSTSYSGGRYEQY
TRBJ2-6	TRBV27	ASSLSQGIGANVLT
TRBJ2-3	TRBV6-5	ASSSLSREGGTARY
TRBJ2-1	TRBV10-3	AISDSGSSYNEQF
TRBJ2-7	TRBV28	ASSFAGATDEQY
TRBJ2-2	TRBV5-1	ASSLEGGDYTGELF
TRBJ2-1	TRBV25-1	ASSDRAGGDEQF
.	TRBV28	ASKQSYEQY
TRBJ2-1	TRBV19	ASRIIAGGSINEQF
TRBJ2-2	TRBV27	ASSLLGLAGVTGELF
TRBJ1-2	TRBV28	ASSSLTTGTGYYGYT
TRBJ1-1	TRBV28	ASSWGENTEAF
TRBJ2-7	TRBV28	ASSLGRAYEQY
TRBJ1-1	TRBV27	ASSWDRYTEAF
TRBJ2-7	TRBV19	ASSGGYEQY
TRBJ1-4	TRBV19	ASSIRGEVDEKLF
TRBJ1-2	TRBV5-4	ASSFLDSPYGYT
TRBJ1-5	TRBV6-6	ASSYLILDGQPQH
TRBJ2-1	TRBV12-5	ASGLALTRQGGFYNEQF
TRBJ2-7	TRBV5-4	ASSPAGDEQY
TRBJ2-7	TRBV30	AWSDRDRPIYEQY
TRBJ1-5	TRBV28	ASRGGEAQPQH
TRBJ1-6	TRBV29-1	SASRGDNSPLH
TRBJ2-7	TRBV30	AWSVIAHEQY
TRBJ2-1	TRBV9	ASSDRRGSYNEQF
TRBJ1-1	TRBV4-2	ASSQDGRGPDEAF
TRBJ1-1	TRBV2	ASSGVEAF
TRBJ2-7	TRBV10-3	AITLAGTRSYEQY
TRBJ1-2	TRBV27	ASSLSRGVGYGYT
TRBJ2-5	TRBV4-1	ASSQDPGVGETQY
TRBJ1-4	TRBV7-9	ASSFLGQGREKLF
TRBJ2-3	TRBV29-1	SVKGLEFTDTQY
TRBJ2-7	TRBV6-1	ASSVLRQGTYEQY
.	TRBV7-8	ASSFKPAGGPIDEQY
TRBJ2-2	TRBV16	ASSQATGGAELF
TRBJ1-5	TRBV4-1	ASSRQGAGQPQH
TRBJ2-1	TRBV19	ASQEASGSFNEQF
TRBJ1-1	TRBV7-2	ASSLAVGTENTEAF
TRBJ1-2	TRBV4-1	ASSQEPGMIYGYT
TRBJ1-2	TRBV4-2	ASSQPEKGGYGYT